This is a list of T cell receptor beta chains from one sample in a study of blood T cell repertoires in COVID-19. The table came from immunoSEQ multiplex PCR; TCRdb's copy has only in-frame clones and leaves some out. Of approximately 93,000 clones in the sample, around nine tenths are singletons; the top ten hold around 2%. The sequenced sample consisted of peripheral blood. The origin of the receptors is a man aged 50-60 years with COVID-19, enrolled during active disease. The CDR3 runs from the conserved cysteine through the conserved F or W. The order of the fields is CDR3 DNA, CDR3 protein, V gene, J gene, clone size, D gene. The D gene is left open where the match is weak. Expanded clones are given a class, and other clones once, few, many or no size at all.

CDR3nt: TGCGCCAGCAGCTCGGACTGGGACATTGGGAATTCACCCCTCCACTTT
CDR3aa: CASSSDWDIGNSPLHF
v_gene: TRBV5-1
j_gene: TRBJ1-6
abundance: .
d_gene: .

CDR3nt: TGTGCCAGCAGCCCCGGGTCCACCTACGAGCAGTACTTC
CDR3aa: CASSPGSTYEQYF
v_gene: TRBV11-2
j_gene: TRBJ2-7
abundance: .
d_gene: .

CDR3nt: TGTGCCAGCAGTCGGGACAGGCTGGAGACCCAGTACTTC
CDR3aa: CASSRDRLETQYF
v_gene: TRBV5-8
j_gene: TRBJ2-5
abundance: .
d_gene: TRBD1

CDR3nt: TGTGCCAGCAGCTTAGGTCCCCAGAACACTGAAGCTTTCTTT
CDR3aa: CASSLGPQNTEAFF
v_gene: TRBV7-2
j_gene: TRBJ1-1
abundance: .
d_gene: .

CDR3nt: TGTGCCAGCAGTTTATCCCAGGGAGGGCCCTATAATTCACCCCTCCACTTT
CDR3aa: CASSLSQGGPYNSPLHF
v_gene: TRBV27
j_gene: TRBJ1-6
abundance: .
d_gene: .

CDR3nt: TGTGCCAGCAGCCCAGAGGCAGGGTATGGCTACACCTTC
CDR3aa: CASSPEAGYGYTF
v_gene: TRBV7-6
j_gene: TRBJ1-2
abundance: once
d_gene: .

CDR3nt: TGTGCCAGCTCACCACCTAGGGGACAGAGGACTGAAGCTTTCTTT
CDR3aa: CASSPPRGQRTEAFF
v_gene: TRBV18
j_gene: TRBJ1-1
abundance: .
d_gene: TRBD1

CDR3nt: TGCAGCTACAGGGACAGCGAGCAGTTCTTC
CDR3aa: CSYRDSEQFF
v_gene: TRBV29-1
j_gene: TRBJ2-1
abundance: .
d_gene: TRBD1

CDR3nt: TGTGCCAGTAGTATAGAGAGGACAGGGGGCACTGAAGCTTTCTTT
CDR3aa: CASSIERTGGTEAFF
v_gene: TRBV19
j_gene: TRBJ1-1
abundance: .
d_gene: TRBD1

CDR3nt: TGTGCCAGCAGCTATCCTCCGGGACAGAATAATGAAAAACTGTTTTTT
CDR3aa: CASSYPPGQNNEKLFF
v_gene: TRBV28
j_gene: TRBJ1-4
abundance: .
d_gene: TRBD1

CDR3nt: TGTGCCACAGGGCGGGACTCTCCTTCCTACGAGCAGTACTTC
CDR3aa: CATGRDSPSYEQYF
v_gene: TRBV6-5
j_gene: TRBJ2-7
abundance: .
d_gene: .

CDR3nt: TGTGCCAGCAGCGTAGACCAGGGGGCAGTGGCCGGGGAGCTGTTTTTT
CDR3aa: CASSVDQGAVAGELFF
v_gene: TRBV9
j_gene: TRBJ2-2
abundance: .
d_gene: TRBD1

CDR3nt: TGTGCCAGCAGCCAAGCGGAGGCAAACCGGGGTCGGGCCGGGGAGCTGTTTTTT
CDR3aa: CASSQAEANRGRAGELFF
v_gene: TRBV9
j_gene: TRBJ2-2
abundance: .
d_gene: .

CDR3nt: TGTGCCAGCAGCCAGCGACCCGGCACTCACGAGCAGTACTTC
CDR3aa: CASSQRPGTHEQYF
v_gene: TRBV7-2
j_gene: TRBJ2-7
abundance: .
d_gene: .

CDR3nt: TGTGCCAGCAAATCGACAGGGGACTCCTACAATGAGCAGTTCTTC
CDR3aa: CASKSTGDSYNEQFF
v_gene: TRBV2
j_gene: TRBJ2-1
abundance: .
d_gene: TRBD1

CDR3nt: TGTGCCAGCAGTGCAAGGACAGGGACCCAGGGGAATCAGCCCCAGCATTTT
CDR3aa: CASSARTGTQGNQPQHF
v_gene: TRBV2
j_gene: TRBJ1-5
abundance: .
d_gene: TRBD1

CDR3nt: TGTGCCAGCAGCGCGGTTCCTGATGGCTACACCTTC
CDR3aa: CASSAVPDGYTF
v_gene: TRBV5-4
j_gene: TRBJ1-2
abundance: .
d_gene: .

CDR3nt: TGCGCCAGCAGCCCAGGGGTGGAAGGTTATGGCTACACCTTC
CDR3aa: CASSPGVEGYGYTF
v_gene: TRBV5-1
j_gene: TRBJ1-2
abundance: .
d_gene: .

CDR3nt: TGTGCCAGCAGACCGGACAGCGTACTTCTTCTGAGTGGCTACACCTTC
CDR3aa: CASRPDSVLLLSGYTF
v_gene: TRBV28
j_gene: TRBJ1-2
abundance: .
d_gene: .

CDR3nt: TGTGCCAGTAGTACCCGGACAGGCGTCATTTTGAAGCCCCAGCATTTT
CDR3aa: CASSTRTGVILKPQHF
v_gene: TRBV19
j_gene: TRBJ1-5
abundance: .
d_gene: TRBD1

CDR3nt: TGTGCCAGCAGTAGCGTTTTTCCCCCTAACTATGGCTACACCTTC
CDR3aa: CASSSVFPPNYGYTF
v_gene: TRBV6-4
j_gene: TRBJ1-2
abundance: .
d_gene: .

CDR3nt: TGTGCCAGCAGCTTAACGGGGTACCTCTCCTACAATGAGCAGTTCTTC
CDR3aa: CASSLTGYLSYNEQFF
v_gene: TRBV7-6
j_gene: TRBJ2-1
abundance: .
d_gene: .

CDR3nt: TGCGCCAGCACCCTCGGGGACATGGGTGAAAAACTGTTTTTT
CDR3aa: CASTLGDMGEKLFF
v_gene: TRBV5-1
j_gene: TRBJ1-4
abundance: .
d_gene: .

CDR3nt: TGTGCCACCGGAGGAGGGGTCAACGAGCAGTACTTC
CDR3aa: CATGGGVNEQYF
v_gene: TRBV18
j_gene: TRBJ2-7
abundance: .
d_gene: .

CDR3nt: TGTGCCACCAGTGGCCGGTCTAGCGGATACAATGAGCAGTTCTTC
CDR3aa: CATSGRSSGYNEQFF
v_gene: TRBV24-1
j_gene: TRBJ2-1
abundance: .
d_gene: TRBD2

CDR3nt: TGTGCCACCAGTGATCCGGCAGGTAACTATGGCTACACCTTC
CDR3aa: CATSDPAGNYGYTF
v_gene: TRBV24-1
j_gene: TRBJ1-2
abundance: .
d_gene: .

CDR3nt: TGTGCCAGCAGCCCGCCGGGACTAGCGGGGGGGCTCAATGAGCAGTTCTTC
CDR3aa: CASSPPGLAGGLNEQFF
v_gene: TRBV7-2
j_gene: TRBJ2-1
abundance: .
d_gene: TRBD2

CDR3nt: TGTGCTAGCAGCTTAGGAACGGTAAATGAGCAGTTCTTC
CDR3aa: CASSLGTVNEQFF
v_gene: TRBV7-7
j_gene: TRBJ2-1
abundance: .
d_gene: .

CDR3nt: TGTGCCAGCAGCCGGGGGGACCTGCAGCCGTATGGCTACACCTTC
CDR3aa: CASSRGDLQPYGYTF
v_gene: TRBV11-2
j_gene: TRBJ1-2
abundance: .
d_gene: .

CDR3nt: TGTGCCAGCAGCCAAGTAACAACAGGGGGTGTCGGTAACTATGGCTACACCTTC
CDR3aa: CASSQVTTGGVGNYGYTF
v_gene: TRBV3-1/TRBV3-2
j_gene: TRBJ1-2
abundance: .
d_gene: TRBD1

CDR3nt: TGTGCCAGCAGCTTAGTGACAGCAACCGGTGGTGGCTACACCTTC
CDR3aa: CASSLVTATGGGYTF
v_gene: TRBV7-2
j_gene: TRBJ1-2
abundance: .
d_gene: .

CDR3nt: TGTGCCATCAGTGAGAGTAGCGGGGACTACGAGCAGTACTTC
CDR3aa: CAISESSGDYEQYF
v_gene: TRBV10-3
j_gene: TRBJ2-7
abundance: .
d_gene: TRBD2

CDR3nt: TGTGCCAGCAGCCCCCACGAGGTCGCTAAAGGCTACACCTTC
CDR3aa: CASSPHEVAKGYTF
v_gene: TRBV2
j_gene: TRBJ1-2
abundance: .
d_gene: .

CDR3nt: TGTGCCAGCAGTTACCCGACAGCGGGGGGACAAGAGACCCAGTACTTC
CDR3aa: CASSYPTAGGQETQYF
v_gene: TRBV6-5
j_gene: TRBJ2-5
abundance: .
d_gene: TRBD2

CDR3nt: TGTGCCAGCTCAACCGGACAGGTGGGAACCAATCAGCCCCAGCATTTT
CDR3aa: CASSTGQVGTNQPQHF
v_gene: TRBV18
j_gene: TRBJ1-5
abundance: .
d_gene: TRBD1

CDR3nt: TGCGCCAGCAGCAGAGACGGAGCAACTAATGAAAAACTGTTTTTT
CDR3aa: CASSRDGATNEKLFF
v_gene: TRBV5-1
j_gene: TRBJ1-4
abundance: .
d_gene: .

CDR3nt: TGTGCTAGTGGTTTGGTGGTGGGGGGGCCAGTGGATGAGCAGTTCTTC
CDR3aa: CASGLVVGGPVDEQFF
v_gene: TRBV12-5
j_gene: TRBJ2-1
abundance: .
d_gene: .

CDR3nt: TGCGCCAGCAGCCAAGATGCGGGGGGGAGGAGGGAGCAGTACTTC
CDR3aa: CASSQDAGGRREQYF
v_gene: TRBV4-3
j_gene: TRBJ2-7
abundance: .
d_gene: TRBD2

CDR3nt: TGTGCCAGCAGTTACTCAGGACTGCACTCTGGAAACACCATATATTTT
CDR3aa: CASSYSGLHSGNTIYF
v_gene: TRBV6-5
j_gene: TRBJ1-3
abundance: once
d_gene: .

CDR3nt: TGTGCCAGCAGTCGAGGACAGGGTGGGGAGACCCAGTACTTC
CDR3aa: CASSRGQGGETQYF
v_gene: TRBV5-4
j_gene: TRBJ2-5
abundance: .
d_gene: TRBD1

CDR3nt: TGTGCCAGCAGGCCAATTGGACAGGGGAACTACGAGCAGTACTTC
CDR3aa: CASRPIGQGNYEQYF
v_gene: TRBV7-2
j_gene: TRBJ2-7
abundance: .
d_gene: TRBD1

CDR3nt: TGTGCCAGTAGTCTCCACCGGGACAGGGGGCACGCTGAAGCTTTCTTT
CDR3aa: CASSLHRDRGHAEAFF
v_gene: TRBV19
j_gene: TRBJ1-1
abundance: .
d_gene: TRBD1

CDR3nt: TGCGCCAGTAGGGGCCTAGTGACCGCCTTCACAGATACGCAGTATTTT
CDR3aa: CASRGLVTAFTDTQYF
v_gene: TRBV10-2
j_gene: TRBJ2-3
abundance: .
d_gene: .

CDR3nt: TGTGCCAGCTCACCACGCAACGGAGATGGCTACACCTTC
CDR3aa: CASSPRNGDGYTF
v_gene: TRBV18
j_gene: TRBJ1-2
abundance: .
d_gene: .

CDR3nt: TGTGCCAGCAGCCGGACAGACCGATATGGCTACACCTTC
CDR3aa: CASSRTDRYGYTF
v_gene: TRBV6-5
j_gene: TRBJ1-2
abundance: .
d_gene: .

CDR3nt: TGTGCCAGCCGCCGGGACAGGGTTGAAAAACTGTTTTTT
CDR3aa: CASRRDRVEKLFF
v_gene: TRBV6-5
j_gene: TRBJ1-4
abundance: .
d_gene: TRBD1

CDR3nt: TGTGCCAGCAGCTCGGGGGCGACTAGCGGGGTCTACAATGAGCAGTTCTTC
CDR3aa: CASSSGATSGVYNEQFF
v_gene: TRBV7-2
j_gene: TRBJ2-1
abundance: .
d_gene: TRBD2

CDR3nt: TGTGCCAGCAGCGATCCGCGGGGTCTAGCGTTTGAGCAGTTCTTC
CDR3aa: CASSDPRGLAFEQFF
v_gene: TRBV28
j_gene: TRBJ2-1
abundance: few
d_gene: .

CDR3nt: TGTGCCAGCAGCCAAGTTTTCGACACCGGGGAGCTGTTTTTT
CDR3aa: CASSQVFDTGELFF
v_gene: TRBV14
j_gene: TRBJ2-2
abundance: .
d_gene: .

CDR3nt: TGTGCCAGCAGCTATCAACCGGGGAACCTCCAAGAGACCCAGTACTTC
CDR3aa: CASSYQPGNLQETQYF
v_gene: TRBV9
j_gene: TRBJ2-5
abundance: .
d_gene: .

CDR3nt: TGTGCCAGCACAGGGGGTTGGGGAAGAGAAAAACTGTTTTTT
CDR3aa: CASTGGWGREKLFF
v_gene: TRBV2
j_gene: TRBJ1-4
abundance: once
d_gene: TRBD1

CDR3nt: TGTGCCAGCAGTGACTCCTCTAGGCCAGGGCTTGGCTACACCTTC
CDR3aa: CASSDSSRPGLGYTF
v_gene: TRBV6-4
j_gene: TRBJ1-2
abundance: .
d_gene: .

CDR3nt: TGCGCCAGCAGCTTGGTTCGAGACAATGAGCAGTTCTTC
CDR3aa: CASSLVRDNEQFF
v_gene: TRBV5-1
j_gene: TRBJ2-1
abundance: .
d_gene: .

CDR3nt: TGCGCCAGCAGCCAGCTAGCGGGGGCTTACAATGAGCAGTTCTTC
CDR3aa: CASSQLAGAYNEQFF
v_gene: TRBV4-1
j_gene: TRBJ2-1
abundance: .
d_gene: TRBD2

CDR3nt: TGTGCCAGCAGACTACAGGGTTATTCCGGGGAGCTGTTTTTT
CDR3aa: CASRLQGYSGELFF
v_gene: TRBV28
j_gene: TRBJ2-2
abundance: few
d_gene: .

CDR3nt: TGTGCCAGCAGCCCAGGGGGCGTGAACACTGAAGCTTTCTTT
CDR3aa: CASSPGGVNTEAFF
v_gene: TRBV9
j_gene: TRBJ1-1
abundance: .
d_gene: TRBD1

CDR3nt: TGTGCCAGCAGCATGACAGGCGTCAACACTGAAGCTTTCTTT
CDR3aa: CASSMTGVNTEAFF
v_gene: TRBV7-3
j_gene: TRBJ1-1
abundance: .
d_gene: .

CDR3nt: TGTGCCAGCAGTCCGAGCCCGGGTTTGTATGAGCAGTTCTTC
CDR3aa: CASSPSPGLYEQFF
v_gene: TRBV28
j_gene: TRBJ2-1
abundance: .
d_gene: .

CDR3nt: TGTGCCAGCAGTGACGGGACAGCTAACTATGGCTACACCTTC
CDR3aa: CASSDGTANYGYTF
v_gene: TRBV2
j_gene: TRBJ1-2
abundance: .
d_gene: TRBD1

CDR3nt: TGTGCCAGCAGTTCAGTACACCGGGACACCTCCTACGAGCAGTACTTC
CDR3aa: CASSSVHRDTSYEQYF
v_gene: TRBV5-4
j_gene: TRBJ2-7
abundance: .
d_gene: .